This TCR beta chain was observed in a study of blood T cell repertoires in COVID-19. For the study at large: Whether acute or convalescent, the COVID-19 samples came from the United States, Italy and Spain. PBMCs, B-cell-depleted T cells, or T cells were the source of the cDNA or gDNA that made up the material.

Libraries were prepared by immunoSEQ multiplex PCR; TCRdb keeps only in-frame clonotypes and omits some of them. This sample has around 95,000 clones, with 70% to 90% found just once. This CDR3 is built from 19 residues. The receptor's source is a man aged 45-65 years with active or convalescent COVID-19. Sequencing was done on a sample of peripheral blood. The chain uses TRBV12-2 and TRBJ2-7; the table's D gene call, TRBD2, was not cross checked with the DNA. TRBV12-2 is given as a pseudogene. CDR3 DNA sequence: TGTGCAAGTCGGATCCGAGCGGGAGTAACGGGTCGGGTTTTGGGAGAGCAGTACTTC. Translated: CASRIRAGVTGRVLGEQYF.